This is a list of T cell receptor beta chains from one sample in a study of cytomegalovirus exposure and HLA in healthy donors. The method was immunoSEQ multiplex PCR; TCRdb's version includes in-frame clones alone and lacks a portion of them. The sample consists of over 150,000 clones, 65% to 85% of them appearing once. The sequenced sample consisted of PBMCs. The receptor source for this set is a woman younger than 30 in good health and CMV-seropositive. The CDR3 runs from the conserved cysteine through the conserved F or W. The order of the fields is CDR3 length, clone size, V gene, D gene, J gene, CDR3 DNA, CDR3 protein. The D gene is left open where the match is weak. Clone size is shown for a subset of rows, as once, few, many or a class of expanded clone.

length: 17
size: NA
V: TRBV19
D: NA
J: TRBJ1-1
DNA: TGTGCCAGTAGTACTCCCCGGGATGGACTGGGGAACACTGAAGCTTTCTTT
CDR3: CASSTPRDGLGNTEAFF

length: 15
size: NA
V: TRBV5-1
D: TRBD2
J: TRBJ2-1
DNA: TGCGCCAGCAGCTCCGGACTAGGTACTTACAATGAGCAGTTCTTC
CDR3: CASSSGLGTYNEQFF

length: 16
size: NA
V: TRBV6-5
D: NA
J: TRBJ2-7
DNA: TGTGCCAGCAGTTCCATCCGGGGATCAGAGGCCTACGAGCAGTACTTC
CDR3: CASSSIRGSEAYEQYF

length: 17
size: NA
V: TRBV5-4
D: NA
J: TRBJ2-2
DNA: TGTGCCAGCAGCTTGAGGGGTGGCAGGCGGCGATCCGGGGAGCTGTTTTTT
CDR3: CASSLRGGRRRSGELFF

length: 17
size: NA
V: TRBV2
D: TRBD2
J: TRBJ2-7
DNA: TGTGCCAGCACTGAGGGCCTATCTAGCGGGGGGTTCCTGGAGCAGTACTTC
CDR3: CASTEGLSSGGFLEQYF

length: 13
size: NA
V: TRBV7-9
D: NA
J: TRBJ2-7
DNA: TGTGCCAGCAGCTTAGCACAGGGACACGAGCAGTACTTC
CDR3: CASSLAQGHEQYF

length: 15
size: NA
V: TRBV19
D: NA
J: TRBJ2-7
DNA: TGTGCCAGTAGTTTATCGGCAGGGGAACCCTACGAGCAGTACTTC
CDR3: CASSLSAGEPYEQYF

length: 15
size: NA
V: TRBV6-5
D: NA
J: TRBJ1-1
DNA: TGTGCCAGCAGTTACTGGACCCCGAGGGACACTGAAGCTTTCTTT
CDR3: CASSYWTPRDTEAFF

length: 13
size: NA
V: TRBV7-6
D: TRBD1
J: TRBJ2-7
DNA: TGTGCCAGCAGCCCGGGACAGACCTACGAGCAGTACTTC
CDR3: CASSPGQTYEQYF

length: 12
size: NA
V: TRBV7-9
D: NA
J: TRBJ1-1
DNA: TGTGCCAGCAGCCCGAGGAACACTGAAGCTTTCTTT
CDR3: CASSPRNTEAFF

length: 14
size: NA
V: TRBV6-4
D: TRBD1
J: TRBJ2-7
DNA: TGTGCCAGAAATAGCAGGGGGCCCACCTACGAGCAGTACTTC
CDR3: CARNSRGPTYEQYF

length: 16
size: NA
V: TRBV5-8
D: TRBD1
J: TRBJ2-7
DNA: TGTGCCAGCAGCCCCGAGCCGGGACAGGGCCCCTACGAGCAGTACTTC
CDR3: CASSPEPGQGPYEQYF

length: 12
size: few
V: TRBV15
D: NA
J: TRBJ2-7
DNA: TGTGCCACCAGCCCCGGGGGCTACGAGCAGTACTTC
CDR3: CATSPGGYEQYF

length: 14
size: NA
V: TRBV7-9
D: TRBD1
J: TRBJ2-7
DNA: TGTGCCAGCAGTTCCGGGACAGGGACGTGGGAGCAGTACTTC
CDR3: CASSSGTGTWEQYF

length: 12
size: NA
V: TRBV9
D: NA
J: TRBJ1-2
DNA: TGTGCCACTTCGGAGGTGTCGTATGGCTACACCTTC
CDR3: CATSEVSYGYTF

length: 14
size: once
V: TRBV7-9
D: TRBD2
J: TRBJ2-1
DNA: TGTGCCATCCCCAGGCGGGGGGACGACAATGAGCAGTTCTTC
CDR3: CAIPRRGDDNEQFF

length: 15
size: NA
V: TRBV5-1
D: NA
J: TRBJ1-3
DNA: TGCGCCAGCAGCCTAGACGGGTCCTCTGGAAACACCATATATTTT
CDR3: CASSLDGSSGNTIYF

length: 17
size: NA
V: TRBV7-8
D: NA
J: TRBJ1-3
DNA: TGTGCCAGCAGCCCCACCGGAGGGAAGCACACTGGAAACACCATATATTTT
CDR3: CASSPTGGKHTGNTIYF

length: 15
size: few
V: TRBV5-4
D: TRBD1
J: TRBJ1-1
DNA: TGTGCCAGCAGCCGTCCCGGGACAGGGGGCGCTTCAGCTTTCTTT
CDR3: CASSRPGTGGASAFF

length: 17
size: NA
V: TRBV2
D: TRBD1
J: TRBJ1-5
DNA: TGTGCCAGCAGTGAATTGGGACAGGGGTTTAGCAATCAGCCCCAGCATTTT
CDR3: CASSELGQGFSNQPQHF

length: 17
size: NA
V: TRBV11-2
D: TRBD2
J: TRBJ2-1
DNA: TGTGCCAGCAGCTTAAGTAGCGGGGGGCCTATACCTAATGAGCAGTTCTTC
CDR3: CASSLSSGGPIPNEQFF

length: 18
size: NA
V: TRBV4-3
D: TRBD2
J: TRBJ2-7
DNA: TGCGCCAGCAGCCAAGGGTTAGCGGGGGATCCAACCTCCTACGAGCAGTACTTC
CDR3: CASSQGLAGDPTSYEQYF

length: 14
size: once
V: TRBV5-6
D: TRBD1
J: TRBJ2-3
DNA: TGTGCCAGCAGCCCGACAGGGGTGGGGGATACGCAGTATTTT
CDR3: CASSPTGVGDTQYF

length: 15
size: NA
V: TRBV5-1
D: NA
J: TRBJ1-6
DNA: TGCGCCAGCAGCTTGGTCCCCCTGGGGCTTTCACCCCTCCACTTT
CDR3: CASSLVPLGLSPLHF

length: 13
size: NA
V: TRBV6-1
D: NA
J: TRBJ1-5
DNA: TGTGCCAGCAGTGAAGGGGATGCAGGGAAGCGTCATTTT
CDR3: CASSEGDAGKRHF

length: 13
size: NA
V: TRBV7-3
D: NA
J: TRBJ2-1
DNA: TGTGCCAGCAGCTCCAGTGGGCGGGGAGAGCAGTTCTTC
CDR3: CASSSSGRGEQFF

length: 16
size: NA
V: TRBV5-4
D: NA
J: TRBJ1-1
DNA: TGTGCCAGCAGCTTGGCCCGAGGACACCCGAACACTGAAGCTTTCTTT
CDR3: CASSLARGHPNTEAFF

length: 13
size: NA
V: TRBV27
D: TRBD1
J: TRBJ1-5
DNA: TGTGCCAGCGCGGGACAGGGTAATCAGCCCCAGCATTTT
CDR3: CASAGQGNQPQHF

length: 14
size: NA
V: TRBV5-3
D: NA
J: TRBJ1-5
DNA: TGTGCCAGAAGCTTGTTCGGTATGAATCAGCCCCAGCATTTT
CDR3: CARSLFGMNQPQHF

length: 14
size: NA
V: TRBV5-1
D: NA
J: TRBJ2-1
DNA: TGCGCCAGCAGCCCGGGCGCGACTAGCAATGAGCAGTTCTTC
CDR3: CASSPGATSNEQFF

length: 15
size: NA
V: TRBV7-2
D: NA
J: TRBJ1-4
DNA: TGTGCCAGCACCCGGGATGGGTTACCAAATGAAAAACTGTTTTTT
CDR3: CASTRDGLPNEKLFF